This TCR beta chain is drawn from a study of T-cell reconstitution after alpha-beta-depleted transplantation in children. General study results and limits: The study traced high day-60 TCRbeta diversity in some patients to surviving recipient T cells and thymic progenitors. A year post-transplant, T-cell counts and diversity derived mostly from newly produced T cells.

Germline V gene sequence: CDR1 LGHDT, CDR2 YNNKEL (reference sequence). With V trimmed by 9 bases and J by 3 bases, 6 bases remained unmatched. CDR3 length equals 14 residues. This clonotype was found many times. Its antigen remains unidentified. Preparation of the TCRbeta library involved a method that used unique molecular identifiers. TCRdb re-called the PCR reads with MiXCR, one entry per CDR3 protein. The data show about 260,000 distinct CDR3 sequences, approximately 8% seen once. This receptor was identified in a male patient younger than 18 who had a stem cell transplant for acute lymphoblastic leukemia, so the T cells may come from the graft donor. The V gene is TRBV3-1, the J gene TRBJ2-3, with 10 bases identical to TRBD2. Sequencing was performed on PBMCs, mostly from graft donor cells, taken 180 days after TCRalphabeta/CD19-depleted stem cell transplant. CDR3 in amino acids: CASRKREGTDTQYF. CDR3 DNA sequence: TGTGCCAGTAGAAAGCGGGAGGGTACAGATACGCAGTATTTT.